The 9 T cell receptor beta chains below were found in one sample sequenced in a study of T-cell reconstitution after alpha-beta-depleted transplantation in children. This sample's TCRbeta library carried unique molecular identifier barcodes. Each CDR3 protein gets one entry after TCRdb re-called the PCR reads with MiXCR. The sample contains about 310,000 distinct CDR3 sequences, roughly 25% of which appear only once. The input for sequencing was PBMCs, mostly from graft donor cells, taken 180 days after TCRalphabeta/CD19-depleted stem cell transplant. These receptors all stem from a male patient aged 5 to 17 who had a stem cell transplant for acute lymphoblastic leukemia, so the T cells may come from the graft donor.

This clonotype was detected a few times. The CDR3 reads CASRAGADYEQYF. DNA for the CDR3: TGTGCCAGCAGAGCGGGGGCCGACTACGAGCAGTACTTC. The genes are TRBV7-9 and TRBJ2-7, with 8 bases matching TRBD2. CDR3 length: 13 residues. Germline V CDR1 and CDR2: SEHNR, FQNEAQ (reference sequence). Germline trimming cut 6 bases from V and 3 bases from J; bases unmatched to any gene: 4. Looking up the rest from reference TRBV7-9 and TRBJ2-7 gives the full variable domain: DTGVSQNPRHKITKRGQNVTFRCDPISEHNRLYWYRQTLGQGPEFLTYFQNEAQLEKSRLLSDRFSAERPKGSFSTLEIQRTEQGDSAMYLCASRAGADYEQYFGPGTRLTVT.

This clonotype was observed many times. The rearrangement joins TRBV5-1 to TRBJ2-7; 14 bases map to TRBD2. V was pared by 4 bases and J by 5 bases, with 11 bases of the junction left unmatched. The length of the CDR3 is 17 residues. CDR1 SGHRS and CDR2 YFSETQ come from the germline V gene. The CDR3 DNA reads TGCGCCAGCAGCACGGGACTAGCGGGAGCTACTCGCCACGAGCAGTACTTC. Translated, it gives CASSTGLAGATRHEQYF.

This chain joins TRBV7-3 and TRBJ1-1; D not resolved. V was shortened by 1 base and J by 3 bases, with 9 bases between the two germline ends. Germline V gene sequence: CDR1 SGHTA, CDR2 FQGTGA. The CDR3 contains 14 residues. The CDR3 spells CASSLNLEHTEAFF. CDR3 DNA: TGTGCCAGCAGCTTAAATCTAGAACACACTGAAGCTTTCTTT.

This clonotype occurred a few times. V gene TRBV20-1 combines with J gene TRBJ2-1; 8 bases line up with TRBD2. The CDR3 is made up of 17 amino acids. The ends lost 0 bases at V and 3 bases at J; junction bases unmatched: 10. Germline CDR1 reads DFQATT; CDR2 reads SNEGSKA (reference sequence). The DNA of the CDR3 is TGCAGTGCTAGAGATCTCGAGACTAGCGCCCACTACAATGAGCAGTTCTTC. It specifies CSARDLETSAHYNEQFF.

CDR3 bases: TGCAGTGCTAGAGGCGGGGGAACTAATGAAAAACTGTTTTTT. This translates into CSARGGGTNEKLFF. This chain connects TRBV20-1 to TRBJ1-4; possible D gene TRBD1, 5 bases. This CDR3 comprises 14 residues. Germline lookup yields CDR1 DFQATT and CDR2 SNEGSKA (reference sequence). V shed 1 base and J shed 1 base, with 7 bases lying between them.

Details on this clonotype: An end of the junction does not agree with germline; a read error may underlie this. The CDR3 DNA reads as TGTGTCAGCAGCTTAGCTAAGAGTAGGGGCGAGCAGTTCTTC. Its protein is CVSSLAKSRGEQFF. V is TRBV7-2 and J is TRBJ2-1; possibly TRBD1 for D (5 bases). Per the germline V gene, CDR1 is SGHTA and CDR2 is FQGNSA. The CDR3 spans 14 residues. Combining the CDR3 with reference TRBV7-2 and TRBJ2-1 gives the whole variable domain GAGVSQSPSNKVTEKGKDVELRCDPISGHTALYWYRQSLGQGLEFLIYFQGNSAPDKSGLPSDRFSAERTGGSVSTLTIQRTQQEDSAVYLCVSSLAKSRGEQFFGPGTRLTVL.

This clonotype was recorded a few times. The chain combines TRBV12-3 or TRBV12-4 with TRBJ2-3; 8 nucleotides line up with TRBD1. V lost 6 bases and J lost 8; bases outside the gene matches: 7. The CDR3 runs 13 residues. The CDR3: CASSPGQALTQYF. CDR3 DNA: TGTGCCAGCAGCCCGGGACAGGCTCTTACGCAGTATTTT.

This clonotype came up many times. The genes are TRBV9 and TRBJ1-1, with D unclear. Germline CDR1 is SGDLS and CDR2 is YYNGEE. The CDR3 covers 13 residues. Between the trimmed V and J ends, which lost 0 bases and 2 bases, there was a span of 5 bases. The DNA for the CDR3 is TGTGCCAGCAGCGTAGGCACCAACACTGAAGCTTTCTTT. Its translation: CASSVGTNTEAFF.

This clonotype came up a few times. The rearrangement joins TRBV10-3 to TRBJ2-7; D assignment may be TRBD1 or TRBD2 (5 bases each). The V end lost 2 bases, the J end lost 6 bases, and 14 bases lay between the germline ends. From germline, CDR1 is ENHRY and CDR2 SYGVKD. The CDR3 consists of 14 residues. CDR3 sequence: CAISEIGGAAEQYF. The CDR3 nucleotides read TGTGCCATCAGTGAGATTGGGGGAGCGGCCGAGCAGTACTTC.